The 26 T cell receptor beta chains below come from one sample, sequenced in a study of blood T cell repertoires in COVID-19. Sequenced by immunoSEQ multiplex PCR; TCRdb stores in-frame clones only, minus some. This sample yields under 300,000 clones, of which 70% to 90% are seen a single time; roughly 16% belongs to the top ten. Material: PBMCs or T cells enriched from blood (not recorded which). The origin of the receptors is a man aged 18 to 30 who had recovered from COVID-19.

This clone has a handful of counts. This CDR3 is also generated by other DNA sequences in the sample. V usage is TRBV5-4 and J usage is TRBJ1-1; no firm D call. Trimming pared 2 bases from V and 1 base from J, leaving 6 bases between. The CDR3 length is 13 residues. Germline V CDR1 and CDR2: SGHNT, YYREEE (reference sequence). The CDR3 nucleotides read TGTGCCAGCAGCTTCCGGGGGAACACTGAAGCTTTCTTT. The encoded protein is CASSFRGNTEAFF.

This sequence joins TRBV5-8 and TRBJ1-4; 11 positions agree with TRBD1. CDR3 length: 17 amino acids. J gave up 2 bases and V 7 bases, and 10 bases lay outside the gene matches. Looked up from germline, CDR1 is SGHTS and CDR2 is YDEGEE. The CDR3 nucleotides are TGTGCCAGCTCGGCTGGGACAGGGGGTCAGACTAATGAAAAACTGTTTTTT. Translating gives CASSAGTGGQTNEKLFF. Looking up the rest from reference TRBV5-8 and TRBJ1-4 gives the full variable domain: EAGVTQSPTHLIKTRGQQATLRCSPISGHTSVYWYQQALGLGLQFLLWYDEGEERNRGNFPPRFSGRQFPNYSSELNVNALELEDSALYLCASSAGTGGQTNEKLFFGSGTQLSVL.

The rearrangement joins TRBV2 to TRBJ1-5; D is possibly TRBD1 (5 bases). This CDR3 is 11 amino acids long. Per the germline V gene, CDR1 is SNHLY and CDR2 is FYNNEI. Trimming removed 7 bases at V and 15 bases at J, with 16 bases between. CDR3 sequence (DNA): TGTGCCAGCACCACTCAGGGCATCATGCATTTT. It yields the protein CASTTQGIMHF.

The gene calls are TRBV28 and TRBJ2-3, with 9 bases identical to TRBD2. Germline V gene data show CDR1 as MDHEN and CDR2 as SYDVKM. V shed 7 bases, J shed 0 bases, and the junction held 2 bases outside the gene matches. This CDR3 has 14 residues. CDR3 region: CASMSGGSTDTQYF. The CDR3 DNA is TGTGCCAGCATGAGCGGGGGGAGCACAGATACGCAGTATTTT. Looking up the rest from reference TRBV28 and TRBJ2-3 gives the full variable domain: DVKVTQSSRYLVKRTGEKVFLECVQDMDHENMFWYRQDPGLGLRLIYFSYDVKMKEKGDIPEGYSVSREKKERFSLILESASTNQTSMYLCASMSGGSTDTQYFGPGTRLTVL.

The rearrangement joins TRBV5-6 to TRBJ2-5, with D possibly matching TRBD2 (5 bases). V was shortened by 1 base and J by 9 bases, with 7 bases between the two germline ends. The CDR3 sequence is 11 residues long. Germline-derived CDR1 and CDR2 are SGHDT and YYEEEE. CDR3 DNA: TGTGCCAGCAGCTTGATGGAGGCCCAGTACTTC. It encodes CASSLMEAQYF.

J is TRBJ2-5 and V is TRBV2; no reliable D call. Trimming shortened V by 9 bases and J by 3 bases, and 14 bases separated the two germline ends. Per the germline V gene, CDR1 is SNHLY and CDR2 is FYNNEI. The CDR3 extends over 13 amino acids. The CDR3 spells CARSEKVEETQYF. The CDR3 nucleotides are TGTGCCAGATCGGAGAAAGTAGAAGAGACCCAGTACTTC.

The chain couples TRBV27 to TRBJ1-2, with D unclear. The V gene's germline CDR1 is MNHEY and CDR2 SMNVEV (reference sequence). This CDR3 is built from 13 residues. V lost 7 bases and J 3 bases, leaving 12 bases between the germline ends. CDR3 nucleotide sequence: TGTGCCAGCACCTCAAGGGAGGACTATGGCTACACCTTC. This encodes CASTSREDYGYTF.

The CDR3 loop is CATQDKAGAKYEQYF. The CDR3 coding sequence is TGCGCCACCCAAGACAAGGCAGGTGCCAAATACGAGCAGTACTTC. V gene TRBV10-2 combines with J gene TRBJ2-7; no reliable D call. Germline CDR1 WSHSY, CDR2 SAAADI. The CDR3 totals 15 residues. Trimming removed 10 bases at V and 4 bases at J, with 23 bases between.

The chain employs TRBV5-1 and TRBJ2-1, with TRBD2 matching over 9 bases. The CDR3 is 15 residues long. After removal of 0 bases from V and 8 bases from J, the junction contained 6 bases not matched to a gene. Looked up from germline, CDR1 is SGHRS and CDR2 is YFSETQ. This chain's CDR3 is CASSLGLAGIDEQFF. The CDR3 region has the DNA TGCGCCAGCAGCTTGGGCCTAGCGGGGATCGATGAGCAGTTCTTC.

This chain joins TRBV5-1 and TRBJ2-7, with 7 bases aligning to TRBD2. This CDR3 is 15 amino acids long. CDR1 and CDR2 from the germline V gene are SGHRS and YFSETQ. V was clipped by 3 bases and J by 5 bases; unmatched bases: 11. Written as DNA, the CDR3 is TGCGCCAGCAGCTCAAGAACGGGAGGAGTGGACGAGCAGTACTTC. Residues: CASSSRTGGVDEQYF.

This clone was found once. The genes are TRBV28 and TRBJ2-6, with 8 bases that match TRBD1. After removal of 5 bases from V and 1 base from J, the junction contained 19 bases not matched to a gene. CDR1 is MDHEN, CDR2 SYDVKM, per germline. The length of the CDR3 is 21 residues. CDR3 nucleotide sequence: TGTGCCAGCAGTGGCAAAGGACCACAGGGGGTGGTGAGGTCTGGGGCCAACGTCCTGACTTTC. It encodes CASSGKGPQGVVRSGANVLTF.

The chain couples TRBV6-4 to TRBJ2-1, with 13 bases identical to TRBD2. Unmatched junction bases numbered 1, after V lost 3 bases and J lost 8 bases. Germline V lookup: CDR1 MRHNA, CDR2 SNTAGT. There are 14 residues in the CDR3. The CDR3 spells CASSEGLAGDEQFF. Written as DNA, the CDR3 is TGTGCCAGCAGTGAAGGACTAGCGGGAGATGAGCAGTTCTTC.

This chain uses TRBV28 with TRBJ1-5; 7 positions agree with TRBD1. The CDR3 runs 15 residues. Per germline, CDR1 MDHEN and CDR2 SYDVKM. The trim removed 5 bases at V and 5 bases at J, leaving 9 bases unmatched. For the CDR3, the DNA is TGTGCCAGCAGTCCCCTCGACAGGGTCCATCAGCCCCAGCATTTT. Residues: CASSPLDRVHQPQHF.

J is TRBJ1-2 and V is TRBV7-2; D perhaps matches TRBD1 (6 bases). CDR3 length: 16 residues. CDR1 SGHTA and CDR2 FQGNSA come from the germline V gene. V was trimmed by 5 bases and J by 6 bases, leaving 22 bases between them. CDR3 region: CASSPGGQRLLNGYTF. The CDR3 region has the DNA TGTGCCAGCAGCCCAGGAGGACAGAGACTCCTGAATGGCTACACCTTC. The variable domain in full, with the rest retrieved from reference TRBV7-2 and TRBJ1-2, is GAGVSQSPSNKVTEKGKDVELRCDPISGHTALYWYRQSLGQGLEFLIYFQGNSAPDKSGLPSDRFSAERTGGSVSTLTIQRTQQEDSAVYLCASSPGGQRLLNGYTFGSGTRLTVV.

The genes are TRBV7-2 and TRBJ2-6; D gene ambiguous. This CDR3 has 14 amino acids. Germline loops: CDR1 SGHTA, CDR2 FQGNSA. With 2 bases removed from V and 2 bases from J, the gap between germline ends came to 4 bases. Written as DNA, the CDR3 is TGTGCCAGCAGCTTACTAGCTGGGGCCAACGTCCTGACTTTC. Translation gives CASSLLAGANVLTF.

The chain carries TRBV4-1 and TRBJ1-1; TRBD1 might be the D (5 bases). Germline V gene lookup returns CDR1 MGHRA and CDR2 YSYEKL. This CDR3 is built from 15 residues. V was pared by 5 bases and J by 1 base, with 14 bases between. The CDR3 sequence is CASSVWGRANTEAFF. CDR3 bases: TGCGCCAGCAGCGTGTGGGGCAGGGCGAACACTGAAGCTTTCTTT.

The CDR3 loop reads CASSPDRGSGNEQFF. CDR3 nucleotide sequence: TGTGCCAGCAGTCCCGACAGGGGGTCGGGAAATGAGCAGTTCTTC. The rearrangement joins TRBV27 to TRBJ2-1, with TRBD1 matching over 9 bases. Unmatched junction bases numbered 9, after V lost 5 bases and J lost 7 bases. Looked up from germline, CDR1 is MNHEY and CDR2 is SMNVEV (reference sequence). The CDR3 is made up of 15 amino acids.

The chain carries TRBV21-1 and TRBJ1-4; TRBD1 was called by the table and not checked on the DNA. TRBV21-1 is assigned pseudogene status. This CDR3 is 13 amino acids long. CDR3 region: CASSALQGEKLFF. DNA of the CDR3: TGTGCCAGCAGCGCCTTACAGGGGGAAAAACTGTTTTTT.

This chain connects TRBV6-1 to TRBJ1-5, with D unclear. Germline CDR1 reads MNHNS; CDR2 reads SASEGT. Trimming pared 1 base from V and 8 bases from J, leaving 12 bases between. The CDR3 is 14 residues long. The CDR3 DNA is TGTGCCAGCAGTGAAGGACCATTCGGGGAGCCCCAGCATTTT. As protein: CASSEGPFGEPQHF.

The genes are TRBV19 and TRBJ2-3, with 8 bases fitting TRBD2. The CDR3 covers 15 residues. The ends lost 1 base at V and 6 bases at J; junction bases unmatched: 6. Germline V gene sequence: CDR1 LNHDA, CDR2 SQIVND (reference sequence). The CDR3 nucleotides read TGTGCCAGTAGTATAGCCCTAGCGGGTCTGGATACGCAGTATTTT. Translated: CASSIALAGLDTQYF.

The chain carries TRBV2 and TRBJ1-2; D uncertain. CDR1 SNHLY and CDR2 FYNNEI come from the germline V gene. V was trimmed by 1 base and J by 4 bases, leaving 10 bases between them. The CDR3 loop spans 14 amino acids. The CDR3 sequence: CASSEEGAVYGYTF. In DNA, the CDR3 is TGTGCCAGCAGTGAAGAGGGAGCGGTCTATGGCTACACCTTC.

The V and J genes are TRBV28 and TRBJ2-7, with 7 positions matching TRBD1. V lost 7 bases, J lost 4 bases, and 13 bases stayed unmatched. Per the germline V gene, CDR1 is MDHEN and CDR2 is SYDVKM. This CDR3 has 15 residues. As DNA, the CDR3 is TGTGCCAGCACCGTGAAAGGACAGGTGTGGTACGAGCAGTACTTC. The encoded protein is CASTVKGQVWYEQYF.

The chain uses TRBV7-2 and TRBJ1-2; D may be TRBD1 (5 bases). With 6 bases removed from V and 6 bases from J, the gap between germline ends came to 17 bases. This CDR3 contains 14 residues. Germline V gene sequence: CDR1 SGHTA, CDR2 FQGNSA. CDR3 residues: CASSSYRGENGYTF. Written as DNA, the CDR3 is TGTGCCAGCAGTTCTTATAGGGGCGAGAATGGCTACACCTTC.

The chain carries TRBV4-1 and TRBJ2-1, with TRBD2 matching 11 bases. The J segment lost 9 bases and the V segment lost 4 bases, leaving 8 bases of the junction unmatched. The germline CDR1 and CDR2 sequences are MGHRA and YSYEKL. There are 15 residues in the CDR3. This chain's CDR3 is CASSPRLAGNGEQFF. The CDR3 DNA is TGCGCCAGCAGCCCCCGACTAGCGGGGAATGGTGAGCAGTTCTTC.

The genes are TRBV27 and TRBJ2-7; 8 positions agree with TRBD1. Trimming took 6 bases from V and 0 from J; bases not matched to a gene: 7. Germline CDR1 MNHEY, CDR2 SMNVEV (reference sequence). CDR3 length: 15 amino acids. In DNA form, the CDR3 reads TGTGCCAGCAGCAGACAGGGGTCTAGCTCCTACGAGCAGTACTTC. Its protein is CASSRQGSSSYEQYF.

This clone was counted a few times. The chain has TRBV6-4 and TRBJ2-3; 14 nucleotides line up with TRBD2. The V gene's germline CDR1 is MRHNA and CDR2 SNTAGT. Trimming cost V 5 bases and J 4 bases; bases outside gene matches: 5. This CDR3 has 16 residues. The CDR3: CASSPSTSGGADTQYF. In DNA, the CDR3 is TGTGCCAGCAGTCCTTCGACTAGCGGGGGGGCAGATACGCAGTATTTT.